Here is one T cell receptor beta chain with its context. The antigen this receptor binds is unknown. Base quality data are lacking; no much larger clone is found one base away. CDR1 and CDR2 are read off the germline V gene as MGHRA and YSYEKL. Reading from cysteine to phenylalanine, the CDR3 counts 15 amino acids. Only the CDR3 part of the read is kept: 45 bases, read in frame from the first base. The trim is 1 base for V and 3 bases for J, with a gap of 12 bases between the germline ends. This entry is derived from a study of cytotoxic CD8 clonotypes in ibrutinib-treated CLL (dated by TCRdb to the early 2020s). Background on the whole study: In this cohort, 15 or so patients were treatment-naive and under 13 were relapsed/refractory, while 17 to 18 had unmutated IGHV. Responses were partial in 24 patients and complete in 2; after median approximately 67 months follow-up, roughly 14 stayed in remission and some twelve progressed. Response samples were obtained after a median of approximately 12 months of treatment, with a range of roughly 6 to 40 months. An average of approximately 260,000 productive templates and 80,000 to 95,000 productive rearrangements was obtained per sample. Longitudinal samples were obtainable from about 30% of the roughly 86 participants in the trial. Cryopreserved peripheral blood mononuclear cells were obtained prior to treatment, at the time of response, and at either disease progression or sustained remission. Every sample from remission and from progressive disease was obtained while the patients were still on ibrutinib.

Study-wide conclusions, independent of this receptor: Sampling times were not matched between patients in sustained remission and patients whose disease was progressing, and lymph node repertoires were not examined. Clonality rose at ibrutinib response, remained stable during sustained remission, and dropped back toward baseline at progression. Public clonotypes were rare and either shrank or stayed stable during treatment, and the rise in clonality at ibrutinib response reflected expansion of private clonotypes. At baseline, clonality was higher than in age-matched healthy donors and showed a strong correlation with circulating CD8+ T-cell counts.

The goal of deep resolution MiSeq sequencing was a depth between 1 in 1 million and 1 in 200,000 T cells, and coverage averaged 10x per clonotype. The immunoSEQ hsTCRB Kit was used to generate the TCR beta libraries. The study's own analysis went as follows. Data were analyzed with ImmunoSEQ Data Assistant and ImmunoSEQ Analyzer, with V, D and J genes assigned per IMGT definitions. Clonality was computed as one minus normalized Shannon entropy of productive rearrangement frequencies, ranging from 0 to 1. Only overrepresented clonotypes making up at least 0.05% of each patient's repertoire were included in the public clonotype analysis. Fewer than 15 age-matched healthy donor repertoires from immuneACCESS served as clonality controls. In its TCRdb copy, this immuneACCESS table keeps in-frame sequences only and misses some clones. Where compared with another copy, unresolved V genes explain less than half of these, and the others have no known cause. V, J and clone size are taken as reported in that table, and D and trimming were inferred from the DNA itself. In all, the sample holds under 200,000 clones, and about four fifths of those were seen once. Clones ranked in the top ten supply roughly 2% of the sample.

Interpreted using the paper, the time point label stands for: 12 months on ibrutinib. For TCR beta library preparation, roughly 2 micrograms of genomic DNA was extracted from cryopreserved PBMCs. Longitudinal blood samples from CLL patients on ibrutinib monotherapy were analyzed using high-throughput TCR beta sequencing. The patients took part in an open-label, single-center phase 2 trial of ibrutinib monotherapy. Material: PBMCs, obtained after 12 months of ibrutinib treatment. The TCR comes from a human donor with chronic lymphocytic leukemia. The receptor chain draws on TRBV4-1 and TRBJ1-2, with an unclear D gene assignment. The base sequence is TGCGCCAGCAGCCAAGCCCTAAGGGAAGACTATGGCTACACCTTC. Translated, it reads CASSQALREDYGYTF.